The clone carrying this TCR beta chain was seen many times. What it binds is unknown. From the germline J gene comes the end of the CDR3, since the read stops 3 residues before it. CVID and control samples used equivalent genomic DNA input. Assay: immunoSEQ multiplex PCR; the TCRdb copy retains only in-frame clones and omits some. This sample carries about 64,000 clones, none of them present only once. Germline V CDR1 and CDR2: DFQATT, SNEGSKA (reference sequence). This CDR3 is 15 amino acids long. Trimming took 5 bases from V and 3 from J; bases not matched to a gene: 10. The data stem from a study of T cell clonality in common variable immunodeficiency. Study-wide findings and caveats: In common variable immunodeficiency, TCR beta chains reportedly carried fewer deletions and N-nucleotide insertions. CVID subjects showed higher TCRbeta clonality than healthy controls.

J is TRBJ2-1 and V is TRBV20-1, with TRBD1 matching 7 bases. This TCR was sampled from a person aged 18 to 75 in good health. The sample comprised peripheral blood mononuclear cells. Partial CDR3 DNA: TGCAGTGCTCCTCGCCCAGGGGGTCGCTACAATGAG. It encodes CSAPRPGGRYNE. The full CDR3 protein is CSAPRPGGRYNEQFF.